This is a list of T cell receptor beta chains from one sample in a study of cytomegalovirus exposure and HLA in healthy donors. Assay: immunoSEQ multiplex PCR; the TCRdb copy retains only in-frame clones and omits some. Of about 150,000 clones listed, approximately 80% are singletons. What was sequenced was PBMCs. Source of these receptors: a woman between 40 and 50 years old in good health and CMV-seronegative. The CDR3 runs from the conserved cysteine through the conserved F or W. The D gene is left open where the match is weak. Part of the rows lack a size; the others show once, few, many or a class for expanded clones.

clone size: few
V gene: TRBV7-8
J gene: TRBJ1-6
D gene: TRBD1
CDR3 protein: CASSQDRPPGGPLHF
CDR3 DNA: TGTGCCAGCAGTCAGGACAGGCCTCCAGGGGGGCCCCTCCACTTT

clone size: NA
V gene: TRBV2
J gene: TRBJ2-7
D gene: TRBD1
CDR3 protein: CASCRDSLYEQYF
CDR3 DNA: TGTGCCAGCTGCCGGGACAGCCTCTACGAGCAGTACTTC

clone size: NA
V gene: TRBV19
J gene: TRBJ1-2
D gene: NA
CDR3 protein: CASRPRQRGYTF
CDR3 DNA: TGTGCCTCTAGGCCGAGACAGCGTGGCTACACCTTC

clone size: NA
V gene: TRBV7-9
J gene: TRBJ2-2
D gene: NA
CDR3 protein: CASSLVPGGELFF
CDR3 DNA: TGTGCCAGCAGCTTAGTGCCCGGCGGGGAGCTGTTTTTT

clone size: once
V gene: TRBV7-9
J gene: TRBJ1-2
D gene: NA
CDR3 protein: CASSPRQGHYGYTF
CDR3 DNA: TGTGCCAGCTCCCCGCGGCAGGGTCACTATGGCTACACCTTC

clone size: few
V gene: TRBV30
J gene: TRBJ1-3
D gene: TRBD1
CDR3 protein: CAWDRGERNTIYF
CDR3 DNA: TGTGCCTGGGACAGGGGGGAGCGAAACACCATATATTTT

clone size: NA
V gene: TRBV30
J gene: TRBJ1-2
D gene: NA
CDR3 protein: CACARQENYGYTF
CDR3 DNA: TGTGCCTGCGCCCGACAGGAAAACTATGGCTACACCTTC

clone size: NA
V gene: TRBV4-1
J gene: TRBJ1-2
D gene: NA
CDR3 protein: CASSHPTGRDYGYTF
CDR3 DNA: TGCGCCAGCAGCCACCCGACGGGCAGGGACTATGGCTACACCTTC

clone size: few
V gene: TRBV5-6
J gene: TRBJ1-1
D gene: NA
CDR3 protein: CASSRRGMNTEAFF
CDR3 DNA: TGTGCCAGCAGCCGCAGGGGTATGAACACTGAAGCTTTCTTT

clone size: NA
V gene: TRBV5-6
J gene: TRBJ2-1
D gene: NA
CDR3 protein: CASSWGHSWMNEQFF
CDR3 DNA: TGTGCCAGCAGCTGGGGACACTCTTGGATGAATGAGCAGTTCTTC

clone size: once
V gene: TRBV5-1
J gene: TRBJ1-1
D gene: TRBD1
CDR3 protein: CASSLARGKTEAFF
CDR3 DNA: TGCGCCAGCAGCTTGGCCAGGGGGAAGACTGAAGCTTTCTTT

clone size: once
V gene: TRBV27
J gene: TRBJ1-5
D gene: TRBD1
CDR3 protein: CASSPVDRGQGPQHF
CDR3 DNA: TGTGCCAGCAGTCCCGTGGACAGGGGCCAGGGGCCCCAGCATTTT

clone size: NA
V gene: TRBV18
J gene: TRBJ1-2
D gene: TRBD1
CDR3 protein: CASTGTGRRYTF
CDR3 DNA: TGTGCCAGCACCGGGACAGGGAGACGCTACACCTTC

clone size: NA
V gene: TRBV11-2
J gene: TRBJ2-3
D gene: NA
CDR3 protein: CASRSWGEGTDTQYF
CDR3 DNA: TGTGCCAGCAGGAGTTGGGGGGAGGGCACAGATACGCAGTATTTT

clone size: few
V gene: TRBV5-4
J gene: TRBJ2-7
D gene: NA
CDR3 protein: CASSAEGRYEQYF
CDR3 DNA: TGTGCCAGCAGCGCGGAGGGCCGATACGAGCAGTACTTC

clone size: NA
V gene: TRBV5-4
J gene: TRBJ2-5
D gene: NA
CDR3 protein: CASSLVTSQETQYF
CDR3 DNA: TGTGCCAGCAGCTTGGTGACAAGTCAAGAGACCCAGTACTTC

clone size: once
V gene: TRBV27
J gene: TRBJ2-2
D gene: TRBD2
CDR3 protein: CASSRFGAGGSPAPSNTGELFF
CDR3 DNA: TGTGCCAGCAGTCGGTTCGGAGCGGGAGGGTCACCCGCTCCATCGAACACCGGGGAGCTGTTTTTT